The sequence of this T cell receptor (beta chain) was determined in a study of T-cell reconstitution after alpha-beta-depleted transplantation in children. This clonotype was counted many times. The library targeted TCRbeta and was prepared with unique molecular identifiers. MiXCR, run by TCRdb on the PCR reads, gives a single entry per CDR3 protein. The table includes hundreds of thousands of distinct CDR3 sequences, approximately 17% detected once. The ends were cut back, 2 bases at V and 5 bases at J, with 9 bases in the middle. This CDR3 spans 13 amino acids. CDR1 MNHEY and CDR2 SVGAGI come from the germline V gene.

The chain combines TRBV6-5 with TRBJ2-5; either TRBD1 or TRBD2 may supply D (5 bases each). Material: PBMCs from the stem cell graft donor, obtained from the stem cell graft. This sequence was found in a human donor who donated a stem cell graft to a child with acute myeloid leukemia. The DNA for the CDR3 is TGTGCCAGCAGTTACGAGAGGGACGAGACCCAGTACTTC. This codes for CASSYERDETQYF.